These 10 T cell receptor beta chains were sequenced from one sample in a study of T cell changes during pregnancy in multiple sclerosis. Produced via immunoSEQ multiplex PCR; TCRdb's table is partial and in-frame only. The table has about 70,000 clones, more than 80% seen once. The material was peripheral blood, obtained in the second trimester of pregnancy. The source is a female donor in good health, enrolled as a control in a pregnancy study.

The chain employs TRBV19 and TRBJ2-1, with TRBD2 identical over 7 bases. Per germline, CDR1 LNHDA and CDR2 SQIVND (reference sequence). The CDR3 runs to 15 residues. V trimming: 7 bases; J trimming: 0 bases; junction bases outside the gene matches: 6. The CDR3 reads CASTSLAFSYNEQFF. CDR3 coding DNA: TGTGCCAGTACTTCACTAGCGTTCTCCTACAATGAGCAGTTCTTC.

This clone was seen a handful of times. In DNA form, the CDR3 reads TGCGCCAGCAGCCAAGACACAGGAGACACTGAAGCTTTCTTT. This sequence encodes CASSQDTGDTEAFF. The chain combines TRBV4-3 with TRBJ1-1; TRBD1 might be the D (5 bases). The V end lost 0 bases, the J end lost 3 bases, and 8 bases lay between the germline ends. The CDR3 is made up of 14 amino acids. Germline V gene data show CDR1 as LGHNA and CDR2 as YSLEER.

The chain recombines TRBV7-9 with TRBJ2-5; 8 bases line up with TRBD2. The CDR3 has 14 residues. V was clipped by 6 bases and J by 5 bases; unmatched bases: 8. The V gene's germline CDR1 is SEHNR and CDR2 FQNEAQ (reference sequence). CDR3 sequence (DNA): TGTGCCAGCAGTAGGGGGACTAGTTACGAGACCCAGTACTTC. This gives the protein CASSRGTSYETQYF. Complete variable domain (other parts from reference TRBV7-9 and TRBJ2-5): DTGVSQNPRHKITKRGQNVTFRCDPISEHNRLYWYRQTLGQGPEFLTYFQNEAQLEKSRLLSDRFSAERPKGSFSTLEIQRTEQGDSAMYLCASSRGTSYETQYFGPGTRLLVL.

The chain couples TRBV19 to TRBJ1-2, with D maybe TRBD1 (5 bases). The CDR3 has 14 residues. Germline CDR1 is LNHDA and CDR2 is SQIVND (reference sequence). The V end was cut by 4 bases, the J end by 2 bases, with 11 bases between. CDR3 DNA: TGTGCCAGTAGTAGAAAGCCAGGGAACTATGGCTACACCTTC. Its translation: CASSRKPGNYGYTF. The whole variable domain, remainder taken from reference TRBV19 and TRBJ1-2, is DGGITQSPKYLFRKEGQNVTLSCEQNLNHDAMYWYRQDPGQGLRLIYYSQIVNDFQKGDIAEGYSVSREKKESFPLTVTSAQKNPTAFYLCASSRKPGNYGYTFGSGTRLTVV.

V is TRBV4-1 and J is TRBJ1-1, with D hard to call. CDR1 is MGHRA and CDR2 is YSYEKL in the germline V gene. The CDR3 totals 16 residues. V lost 4 bases to trimming and J lost 0 bases, with 15 bases between them. The CDR3 nucleotides are TGCGCCAGCAGCCCTATCGGCCGAGACATGAACACTGAAGCTTTCTTT. Translating it yields CASSPIGRDMNTEAFF.

This clone was seen once. The genes are TRBV7-9 and TRBJ2-7; TRBD1 aligns across 10 bases. J lost 6 bases, V lost 3 bases, and 5 bases had no gene match. CDR1 and CDR2 (germline): SEHNR, FQNEAQ (reference sequence). The CDR3 extends over 14 amino acids. The CDR3 region is CASSFRDRGSEQYF. The CDR3 region has the DNA TGTGCCAGCAGCTTCCGGGACAGGGGATCCGAGCAGTACTTC.

This clone was detected only once. The CDR3 DNA follows: TGTGCCAGCAGCCCGACCAGCGGGGGCAGGGCAGATACGCAGTATTTT. Its translation is CASSPTSGGRADTQYF. The chain links TRBV7-3 to TRBJ2-3; 8 positions agree with TRBD2. CDR1 and CDR2 (germline): SGHTA, FQGTGA. There are 16 residues in the CDR3. J gave up 4 bases and V 5 bases, and 11 bases lay outside the gene matches.

V and J are TRBV7-9 and TRBJ1-4; D not resolved. The CDR3 has 12 residues. CDR1 and CDR2 from the germline V gene are SEHNR and FQNEAQ (reference sequence). V was trimmed by 6 bases and J by 7 bases, leaving 9 bases between them. CDR3 in amino acids: CASRPSGEKLFF. The CDR3 DNA is TGTGCCAGCAGACCCTCGGGTGAAAAACTGTTTTTT.

This clone was detected once. The chain uses TRBV6-5 and TRBJ1-1; TRBD1 might be the D (6 bases). V was cut by 2 bases and J by 2 bases, with 12 bases left in between. The CDR3 has 15 residues. From germline, CDR1 is MNHEY and CDR2 SVGAGI. As DNA, the CDR3 is TGTGCCAGCAGTTACGGGAGGGGGATTAACACTGAAGCTTTCTTT. Protein sequence: CASSYGRGINTEAFF.

The gene calls are TRBV10-1 and TRBJ2-7, with TRBD1 identical over 7 bases. V shed 5 bases, J shed 7 bases, and the junction held 17 bases outside the gene matches. Germline loops: CDR1 WNHNN, CDR2 SYGVQD (reference sequence). This CDR3 has 16 residues. CDR3 loop: CASSCYPTTGTEEQYF. CDR3 sequence (DNA): TGCGCCAGCAGTTGCTACCCGACCACCGGGACAGAGGAGCAGTACTTC.